The following is a T cell receptor (beta chain) sequence with its context. Samples had at least 7 million PBMCs isolated from them. The amount of total RNA extracted per sample was at least 5.5 micrograms. This sample stems from a study of blood T cells in healthy people across ages. Germline V gene data show CDR1 as SGHRS and CDR2 as YFSETQ. V was clipped by 0 bases and J by 4 bases, with 13 bases between them. This CDR3 has 15 residues. With a J-beta primer mix and a sample-barcoded 5' primer, a second PCR ran about 7 to 11 cycles. TCRdb processed the 5' RACE reads anew with MiXCR; each CDR3 protein has one entry. The sample has 580,000 or so distinct CDR3 sequences; 40% to 50% are singletons.

The TCR comes from an elderly man in good health. The specimen sequenced was blood. The rearrangement uses TRBV5-1 and TRBJ1-1; weak D call: TRBD1 (6 bases). CDR3 bases: TGCGCCAGCAGCTTGGTTGTGGGGGCGACCACTGAAGCTTTCTTT. Protein: CASSLVVGATTEAFF.